Sequencing of this T cell receptor beta chain was carried out in a study of blood T cells in healthy people across ages. Across the whole study: Every two T cells gave about one barcoded beta molecule via template switching.

In germline, CDR1 is LNHNV, CDR2 YYDKDF (reference sequence). This CDR3 comprises 17 residues. This clonotype was observed a single time. What it binds is not known. With a J-beta primer mix and a sample-barcoded 5' primer, a second PCR ran roughly 6 to 11 cycles. TCRdb independently ran MiXCR on the 5' RACE reads; one entry per CDR3 protein. The table includes 910,000 or so distinct CDR3 sequences, around 54% detected once. General study findings and limits: Diversity estimates drawn from one million T cells were deemed underestimates. Per million T cells, TCR beta diversity dropped roughly linearly as age increased.

The sequence was obtained from a woman between 55 and 75 years old in good health. Sequenced: blood. The chain employs TRBV15 and TRBJ2-4; possibly TRBD2 for D (6 bases). The better agreement between TRBJ2-7 and the DNA end casts doubt on the J call. CDR3 in DNA: TGTGCCACCAGCAGAGATCCCATCGGGGGACCCAACTACGAGCAGTACTTC. It encodes CATSRDPIGGPNYEQYF.